This T cell receptor (beta chain) was sequenced for a study of T cell responses to AZD1222 COVID-19 vaccine. Study-wide findings and caveats: After two AZD1222 doses, spike-specific TCR breadth and depth rose versus day 0. The donor group comprised mostly white British people and more females; the analysis possibly underestimated clonal diversity. Regions 160-218 and 743-854 dominated among vaccine-associated CD4 TCRs spanning spike.

Profiled with immunoSEQ multiplex PCR; TCRdb holds only in-frame clones, not every one. The table records some 180,000 clones, 80% to 95% of them present only once. Turning to this clone: The antigen remains undetermined.

V lost 2 bases and J lost 5, with 9 bases in between. From germline, CDR1 is LNHDA and CDR2 SQIVND (reference sequence). This CDR3 comprises 14 residues. V gene TRBV19 combines with J gene TRBJ1-4, with a weak D call TRBD1 (5 bases). This clonotype was sampled from an adult who received the MenACWY meningococcal vaccine as a control. The sequencing used peripheral blood, collected 28 days after the second dose of the MenACWY control vaccine. CDR3 DNA: TGTGCCAGTAGTATATCAGGGTTGAATGAAAAACTGTTTTTT. This codes for CASSISGLNEKLFF.